The 30 T cell receptor beta chains presented below share a single source sample, sequenced in a study of T cell responses to AZD1222 COVID-19 vaccine. Clones were read by immunoSEQ multiplex PCR, and TCRdb kept only the in-frame ones, dropping some. Of roughly 120,000 clones listed, 75% to 90% were seen once; the top ten hold about 5.2%. Sequences were derived from peripheral blood, sampled on day 0 of AZD1222 vaccination. These receptors all stem from an adult in good health.

This chain uses TRBV6-2 or TRBV6-3 with TRBJ2-1; 10 nucleotides agree with TRBD1. J gave up 3 bases and V 4 bases, and 12 bases lay outside the gene matches. The CDR3 contains 18 residues. Germline loops: CDR1 MNHEY, CDR2 SVGEGT. The CDR3 is CASSSFSGTGVNYNEQFF. CDR3 nucleotide sequence: TGTGCCAGCAGTTCTTTCTCCGGGACAGGGGTGAACTACAATGAGCAGTTCTTC.

This chain joins TRBV19 and TRBJ1-5; a weak D match, TRBD1 (5 bases). CDR3 length equals 15 residues. V lost 3 bases and J 0 bases, leaving 9 bases between the germline ends. CDR1 and CDR2 from the germline V gene are LNHDA and SQIVND (reference sequence). The CDR3: CASSMTAYSNQPQHF. In DNA form, the CDR3 reads TGTGCCAGTAGTATGACAGCTTATAGCAATCAGCCCCAGCATTTT.

The chain has TRBV20-1 and TRBJ1-6; D is undetermined. V dropped 1 base and J dropped 10 bases, with 2 bases sitting between them. The CDR3 loop spans 10 amino acids. Looked up from germline, CDR1 is DFQATT and CDR2 is SNEGSKA (reference sequence). The CDR3 bases are TGCAGTGCTAGAGGATCACCCCTCCACTTT. It is translated as CSARGSPLHF.

The CDR3 nucleotides are TGTGCCAGCAGCTCAAGGGGGACCGGGGAGCTGTTTTTT. Its translation: CASSSRGTGELFF. The J gene is TRBJ2-2, the V gene TRBV7-9; perhaps TRBD1 as D (6 bases). Per the germline V gene, CDR1 is SEHNR and CDR2 is FQNEAQ (reference sequence). CDR3 length equals 13 residues. Trimming took off 4 bases at V and 5 bases at J, with 8 bases between the two ends.

The CDR3 is CASSLPLGEAFF. DNA for the CDR3: TGTGCCAGCAGCCTCCCCCTCGGTGAAGCTTTCTTT. The V call is TRBV7-9, the J call TRBJ1-1; D unclear. The CDR3 is 12 residues long. From germline, CDR1 is SEHNR and CDR2 FQNEAQ (reference sequence). With 5 bases removed from V and 7 bases from J, the gap between germline ends came to 11 bases.

This clone was recorded only once. This chain joins TRBV20-1 and TRBJ2-7; D remains unclear. In germline, CDR1 is DFQATT, CDR2 SNEGSKA (reference sequence). The germline V and J ends were trimmed by 7 bases and 7 bases, with 14 bases remaining between them. The length of the CDR3 is 11 residues. The CDR3 spells CSGWGLGEQYF. The CDR3, as DNA: TGCAGTGGCTGGGGTCTGGGAGAGCAGTACTTC.

This sequence joins TRBV7-2 and TRBJ1-1, with 8 bases identical to TRBD1. V shed 2 bases, J shed 1 base, and the junction held 12 bases outside the gene matches. This CDR3 spans 18 amino acids. Germline CDR1 is SGHTA and CDR2 is FQGNSA. The CDR3 here is CASSLKGRGQYGNTEAFF. The CDR3 nucleotides are TGTGCCAGCAGCTTAAAGGGCAGGGGGCAGTACGGGAACACTGAAGCTTTCTTT.

As regards this clone: Germline is not matched at one junction end, which may reflect a read error. The chain recombines TRBV27 with TRBJ2-3; 11 positions agree with TRBD2. The CDR3 contains 15 residues. The germline gives CDR1 MNHEY, CDR2 SMNVEV (reference sequence). This CDR3 reads CASNLAGGNTDTQYF. The CDR3 DNA follows: TGTGCCAGCAATTTAGCGGGAGGGAACACAGATACGCAGTATTTT.

The chain uses TRBV6-1 and TRBJ1-5; D ambiguous. There are 15 residues in the CDR3. The germline CDR1 and CDR2 sequences are MNHNS and SASEGT. V dropped 2 bases and J dropped 0 bases, with 8 bases sitting between them. DNA for the CDR3: TGTGCCAGCAGTGAAACCGAGTTTAGCAATCAGCCCCAGCATTTT. It is translated as CASSETEFSNQPQHF.

The V and J genes are TRBV19 and TRBJ1-2, with D possibly being TRBD1 (6 bases). V shed 6 bases and J shed 0 bases, with 11 bases lying between them. Germline-derived CDR1 and CDR2 are LNHDA and SQIVND (reference sequence). The CDR3 runs 14 residues. The CDR3 reads CASRRQAANYGYTF. The CDR3 nucleotides read TGTGCCAGTAGGAGACAGGCCGCTAACTATGGCTACACCTTC.

This chain links TRBV6-5 with TRBJ1-2, with D possibly matching TRBD1 (6 bases). The V gene lost 4 bases and the J gene lost 3 bases, with 12 bases spanning the gap. The CDR3 extends over 14 amino acids. The V gene's germline CDR1 is MNHEY and CDR2 SVGAGI. The DNA for the CDR3 is TGTGCCAGCAGTTTCGGACAGCCGGACTATGGCTACACCTTC. Protein sequence: CASSFGQPDYGYTF.

The V gene is TRBV15, the J gene TRBJ2-6; 7 nucleotides agree with TRBD1. CDR3 length equals 18 residues. V shed 0 bases, J shed 0 bases, and the junction held 5 bases outside the gene matches. The germline V gene encodes CDR1 LNHNV and CDR2 YYDKDF (reference sequence). The CDR3 spells CATSRDFTGASGANVLTF. As DNA, the CDR3 is TGTGCCACCAGCAGAGATTTTACAGGGGCCTCTGGGGCCAACGTCCTGACTTTC.

Written as DNA, the CDR3 is TGTGCCAGCAGTTACCTAAGGAACAATGAGCAGTTCTTC. This codes for CASSYLRNNEQFF. The chain couples TRBV6-6 to TRBJ2-1; D not resolved. The V and J ends lost 2 bases and 5 bases respectively, with 7 bases between them. The CDR3 has 13 amino acids. Germline V gene lookup returns CDR1 MNHNY and CDR2 SVGAGI (reference sequence).

The rearrangement links TRBV18 to TRBJ2-2, with D perhaps given as TRBD1 or TRBD2 (5 bases each). The germline V gene has CDR1 KGHSH and CDR2 LQKENI. The CDR3 length is 16 residues. Trimming took 1 base from V and 2 from J, leaving 11 bases between them. CDR3 DNA: TGTGCCAGCTCACCACAAGGGACGGTTAACACCGGGGAGCTGTTTTTT. This gives the protein CASSPQGTVNTGELFF. The whole variable domain, remainder taken from reference TRBV18 and TRBJ2-2, is NAGVMQNPRHLVRRRGQEARLRCSPMKGHSHVYWYRQLPEEGLKFMVYLQKENIIDESGMPKERFSAEFPKEGPSILRIQQVVRGDSAAYFCASSPQGTVNTGELFFGEGSRLTVL.

The genes are TRBV2 and TRBJ2-7; D possibly corresponds to TRBD2 (5 bases). CDR1 and CDR2 from the germline V gene are SNHLY and FYNNEI. This CDR3 is 12 amino acids long. The germline V and J ends were trimmed by 7 bases and 2 bases, with 9 bases remaining between them. CDR3 nucleotide sequence: TGTGCCAGCAAAGGGAGAACCTACGAGCAGTACTTC. Translation gives CASKGRTYEQYF.

The chain couples TRBV12-3 or TRBV12-4 to TRBJ2-4; 7 bases match TRBD2. CDR3 size: 11 residues. The J segment lost 11 bases and the V segment lost 7 bases, leaving 5 bases of the junction unmatched. The CDR3 loop reads CASTTGLVQYF. Written as DNA, the CDR3 is TGTGCCAGCACTACCGGACTAGTTCAGTACTTC.

This clone was observed a single time. At one boundary the junction diverges from the germline segment, which might be a read error. This sequence joins TRBV4-2 and TRBJ2-7; 8 nucleotides align to TRBD1. The germline gives CDR1 LGHNA, CDR2 YNFKEQ. The CDR3 extends over 14 amino acids. The CDR3 loop is CASSQEIGQGRVLF. Here the CDR3 DNA reads TGTGCCAGCAGCCAAGAGATCGGACAGGGCCGAGTTCTCTTC.

The rearrangement links TRBV6-5 to TRBJ2-7; D gene ambiguous. Trimming removed 7 bases from V and 4 bases from J, with 17 bases in between. Per the germline V gene, CDR1 is MNHEY and CDR2 is SVGAGI. This CDR3 contains 14 residues. The CDR3, as DNA: TGTGCCAGCAATCCAGCGATTACTGGATACGAGCAGTACTTC. It is translated as CASNPAITGYEQYF.

This chain uses TRBV18 with TRBJ2-7; no firm D call. V was trimmed by 5 bases and J by 4 bases, leaving 18 bases between them. Germline V gives CDR1 KGHSH, CDR2 LQKENI. The CDR3 runs to 15 residues. The CDR3 nucleotides are TGTGCCAGCTCAGCTTCCGGGCCTTTACATTACGAGCAGTACTTC. Protein sequence: CASSASGPLHYEQYF.

The rearrangement links TRBV6-2 or TRBV6-3 to TRBJ1-2; D perhaps matches TRBD1 (5 bases). V was clipped by 0 bases and J by 4 bases, with 15 bases between them. This CDR3 is 16 amino acids long. CDR1 and CDR2 (germline): MNHEY, SVGEGT. CDR3 residues: CASSYSTARVGYGYTF. For the CDR3, the DNA is TGTGCCAGCAGTTACTCGACGGCCAGGGTCGGCTATGGCTACACCTTC.

This chain joins TRBV4-2 and TRBJ1-5; 9 nucleotides line up with TRBD1. Germline values: CDR1 LGHNA, CDR2 YNFKEQ. V was clipped by 4 bases and J by 5 bases; unmatched bases: 6. The CDR3 runs to 15 residues. The CDR3, as DNA: TGTGCCAGCAGCCCGGAGGGACAGGGCGATCAGCCCCAGCATTTT. Translating it yields CASSPEGQGDQPQHF.

The count of this clone is one. The chain recombines TRBV2 with TRBJ1-2; no clear D. Per germline, CDR1 SNHLY and CDR2 FYNNEI. This CDR3 spans 13 amino acids. Trimming shortened V by 6 bases and J by 8 bases, and 16 bases separated the two germline ends. The CDR3 protein is CASSLLNERGYTF. For the CDR3, the DNA is TGTGCCAGCAGCCTTTTAAACGAAAGGGGCTACACCTTC.

The chain has TRBV30 and TRBJ2-3; D possibly matches TRBD1 or TRBD2 (6 bases each). This CDR3 region has 15 residues. The germline V gene has CDR1 GTSNPN and CDR2 SVGIG (reference sequence). The V and J ends lost 5 bases and 0 bases respectively, with 15 bases between them. CDR3 amino acids: CAWLETGTSTDTQYF. The CDR3 DNA sequence: TGTGCCTGGTTAGAAACAGGGACTAGCACAGATACGCAGTATTTT. The full variable domain, rest sourced from reference TRBV30 and TRBJ2-3, is SQTIHQWPATLVQPVGSPLSLECTVEGTSNPNLYWYRQAAGRGLQLLFYSVGIGQISSEVPQNLSASRPQDRQFILSSKKLLLSDSGFYLCAWLETGTSTDTQYFGPGTRLTVL.

The chain has TRBV5-7 and TRBJ2-5; D is undetermined. TRBV5-7 is known as an ORF, though its function is uncertain. The CDR3 covers 17 residues. Trimming pared 1 base from V and 1 base from J, leaving 17 bases between. Here the CDR3 reads CASSLSLPPRFQETQYF. The CDR3 DNA reads as TGTGCCAGCAGCTTGAGCCTCCCGCCGCGGTTCCAAGAGACCCAGTACTTC.

In its sample, this clone was seen once. The chain recombines TRBV19 with TRBJ2-7; TRBD2 matches at 10 bases. The CDR3 is made up of 15 amino acids. V shed 10 bases and J 0 bases; nucleotides not matched to a gene: 9. Germline loops: CDR1 LNHDA, CDR2 SQIVND (reference sequence). Written as DNA, the CDR3 is TGTGCCAACCTATTAGCGGGGGGAAGCTCCTACGAGCAGTACTTC. Translating it yields CANLLAGGSSYEQYF.

CDR3 nucleotide sequence: TGTGCCAGCAGTTACGGGACAGGGACCGTCACCGGGGAGCTGTTTTTT. Its translation is CASSYGTGTVTGELFF. This chain joins TRBV6-2 or TRBV6-3 and TRBJ2-2; TRBD1 matches 9 bases. The CDR3 loop spans 16 amino acids. The V and J ends lost 2 bases and 4 bases, in that order; junction bases with no gene match: 5. Germline V gene data show CDR1 as MNHEY and CDR2 as SVGEGT.

This chain links TRBV6-2 or TRBV6-3 with TRBJ2-3; D ambiguous. V lost 0 bases to trimming and J lost 3 bases, with 19 bases between them. The CDR3 is 18 amino acids. Germline-derived CDR1 and CDR2 are MNHEY and SVGEGT. The CDR3 spells CASSYSARPLMKTDTQYF. The CDR3 DNA sequence: TGTGCCAGCAGTTACTCAGCTAGGCCTTTAATGAAGACAGATACGCAGTATTTT.

The rearrangement links TRBV19 to TRBJ1-2; D ambiguous. Germline CDR1 is LNHDA and CDR2 is SQIVND (reference sequence). The ends were cut back, 4 bases at V and 4 bases at J, with 19 bases in the middle. This CDR3 spans 16 amino acids. This chain's CDR3 is CASSTPGTPLSYGYTF. CDR3 DNA sequence: TGTGCCAGTAGTACTCCGGGAACTCCCCTCTCCTATGGCTACACCTTC.

This chain uses TRBV5-5 with TRBJ1-1, with D possibly matching TRBD1 (5 bases). CDR3 length equals 14 residues. Germline-derived CDR1 and CDR2 are SGHKS and YYEKEE (reference sequence). Trimming took 3 bases from V and 1 from J, leaving 10 bases between them. The CDR3 reads CASSSVQGNTEAFF. CDR3 DNA: TGTGCCAGCAGCTCCGTCCAGGGGAACACTGAAGCTTTCTTT.

This chain uses TRBV28 with TRBJ1-1, with D possibly TRBD1 on 5 matching bases. CDR1 and CDR2 from the germline V gene are MDHEN and SYDVKM. V lost 5 bases and J 4 bases, leaving 20 bases between the germline ends. This CDR3 is built from 16 residues. The CDR3 DNA reads as TGTGCCAGCAGTGCCCGATTTGGGTTCGGGGGCACTGAAGCTTTCTTT. Its protein product is CASSARFGFGGTEAFF.